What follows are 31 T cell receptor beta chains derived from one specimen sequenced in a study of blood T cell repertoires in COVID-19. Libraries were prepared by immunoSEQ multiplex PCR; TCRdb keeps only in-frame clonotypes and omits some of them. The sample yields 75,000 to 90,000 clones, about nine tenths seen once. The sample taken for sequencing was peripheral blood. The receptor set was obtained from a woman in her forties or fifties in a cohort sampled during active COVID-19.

CDR3 sequence: CASSPLSAANEKLFF. CDR3 nucleotides: TGTGCCAGCAGTCCTCTATCGGCGGCTAATGAAAAACTGTTTTTT. This chain uses TRBV28 with TRBJ1-4; the D is unclear. This CDR3 comprises 15 residues. V lost 5 bases and J 3 bases, leaving 13 bases between the germline ends. The germline gives CDR1 MDHEN, CDR2 SYDVKM.

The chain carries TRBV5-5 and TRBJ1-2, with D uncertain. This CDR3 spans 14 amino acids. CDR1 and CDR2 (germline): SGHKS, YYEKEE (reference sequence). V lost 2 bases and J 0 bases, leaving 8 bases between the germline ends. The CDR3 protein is CASSFRGTNYGYTF. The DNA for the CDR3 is TGTGCCAGCAGCTTTCGGGGAACTAACTATGGCTACACCTTC.

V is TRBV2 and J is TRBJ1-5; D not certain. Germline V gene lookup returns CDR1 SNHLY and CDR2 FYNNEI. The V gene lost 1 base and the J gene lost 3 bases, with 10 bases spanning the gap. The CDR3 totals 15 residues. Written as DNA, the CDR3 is TGTGCCAGCAGTGAAGAAGTAGCTTTCAATCAGCCCCAGCATTTT. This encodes CASSEEVAFNQPQHF. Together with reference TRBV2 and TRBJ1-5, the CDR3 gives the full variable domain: EPEVTQTPSHQVTQMGQEVILRCVPISNHLYFYWYRQILGQKVEFLVSFYNNEISEKSEIFDDQFSVERPDGSNFTLKIRSTKLEDSAMYFCASSEEVAFNQPQHFGDGTRLSIL.

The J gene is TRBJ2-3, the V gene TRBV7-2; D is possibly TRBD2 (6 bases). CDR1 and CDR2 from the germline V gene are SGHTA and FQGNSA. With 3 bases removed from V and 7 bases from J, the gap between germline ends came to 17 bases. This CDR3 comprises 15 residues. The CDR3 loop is CASSLSPAGTNTQYF. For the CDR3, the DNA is TGTGCCAGCAGCTTGTCCCCCGCGGGAACAAATACGCAGTATTTT.

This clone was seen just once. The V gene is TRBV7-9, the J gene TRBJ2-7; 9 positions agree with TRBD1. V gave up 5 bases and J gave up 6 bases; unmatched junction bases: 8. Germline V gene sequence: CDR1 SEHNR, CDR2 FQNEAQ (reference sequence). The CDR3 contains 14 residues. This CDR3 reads CASSARDREVEQYF. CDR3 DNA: TGTGCCAGCAGCGCCCGGGACAGGGAGGTCGAGCAGTACTTC.

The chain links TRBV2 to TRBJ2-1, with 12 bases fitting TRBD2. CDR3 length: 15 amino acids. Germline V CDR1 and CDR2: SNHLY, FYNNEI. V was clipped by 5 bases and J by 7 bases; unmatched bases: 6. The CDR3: CASSLAGGPGNEQFF. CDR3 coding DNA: TGTGCCAGCAGTCTAGCGGGAGGGCCAGGGAATGAGCAGTTCTTC.

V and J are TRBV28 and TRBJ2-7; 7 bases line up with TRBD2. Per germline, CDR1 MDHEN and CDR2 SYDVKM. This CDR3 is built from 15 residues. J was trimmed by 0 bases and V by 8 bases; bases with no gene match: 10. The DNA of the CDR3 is TGTGCCAGCTCCCCAAGGGGCGGGGGCTCCTACGAGCAGTACTTC. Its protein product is CASSPRGGGSYEQYF. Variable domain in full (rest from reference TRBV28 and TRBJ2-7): DVKVTQSSRYLVKRTGEKVFLECVQDMDHENMFWYRQDPGLGLRLIYFSYDVKMKEKGDIPEGYSVSREKKERFSLILESASTNQTSMYLCASSPRGGGSYEQYFGPGTRLTVT.

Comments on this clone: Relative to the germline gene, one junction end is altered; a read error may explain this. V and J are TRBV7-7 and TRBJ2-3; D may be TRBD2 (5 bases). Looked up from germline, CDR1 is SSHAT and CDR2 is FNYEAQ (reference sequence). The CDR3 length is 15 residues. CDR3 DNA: TGTGCTAGCAGCCCATCGGACCTCGCCGGGAATACGCAGTATTTT. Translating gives CASSPSDLAGNTQYF.

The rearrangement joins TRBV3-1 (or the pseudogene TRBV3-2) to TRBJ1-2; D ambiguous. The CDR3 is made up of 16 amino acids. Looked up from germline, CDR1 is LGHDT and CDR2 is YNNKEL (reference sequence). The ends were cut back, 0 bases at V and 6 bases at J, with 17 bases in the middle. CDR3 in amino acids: CASSQDLDGLGDGYTF. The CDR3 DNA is TGTGCCAGCAGCCAAGATTTGGATGGACTCGGGGATGGCTACACCTTC.

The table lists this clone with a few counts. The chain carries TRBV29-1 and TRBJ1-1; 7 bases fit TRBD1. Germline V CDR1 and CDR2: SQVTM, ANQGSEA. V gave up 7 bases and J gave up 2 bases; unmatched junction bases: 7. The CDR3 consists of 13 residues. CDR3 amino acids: CSASGTDNTEAFF. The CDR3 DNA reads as TGCAGCGCATCCGGGACAGATAACACTGAAGCTTTCTTT.

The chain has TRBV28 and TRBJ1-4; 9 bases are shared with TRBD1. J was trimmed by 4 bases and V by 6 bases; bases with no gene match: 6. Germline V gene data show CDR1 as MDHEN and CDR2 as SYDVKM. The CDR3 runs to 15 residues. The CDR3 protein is CASSSWTGVNEKLFF. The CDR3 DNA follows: TGTGCCAGCAGCTCCTGGACAGGGGTTAATGAAAAACTGTTTTTT.

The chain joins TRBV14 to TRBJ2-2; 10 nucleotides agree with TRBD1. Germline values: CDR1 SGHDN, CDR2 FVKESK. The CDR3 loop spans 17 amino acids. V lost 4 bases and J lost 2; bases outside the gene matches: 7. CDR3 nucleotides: TGTGCCAGCAGCCCAGTGGGACAGGGGACTAACACCGGGGAGCTGTTTTTT. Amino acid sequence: CASSPVGQGTNTGELFF.

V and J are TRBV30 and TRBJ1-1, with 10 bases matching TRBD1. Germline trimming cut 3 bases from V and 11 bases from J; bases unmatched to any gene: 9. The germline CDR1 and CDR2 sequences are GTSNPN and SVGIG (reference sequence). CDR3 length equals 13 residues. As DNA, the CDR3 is TGTGCCTGGAGCTTTCCGGGACAGGGGTCGGCTTTCTTT. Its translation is CAWSFPGQGSAFF.

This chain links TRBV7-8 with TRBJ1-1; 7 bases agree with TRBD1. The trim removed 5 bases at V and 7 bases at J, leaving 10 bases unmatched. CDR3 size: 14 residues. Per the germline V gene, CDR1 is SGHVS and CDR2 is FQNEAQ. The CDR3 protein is CASSPRQGNREAFF. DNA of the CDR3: TGTGCCAGCAGCCCAAGACAGGGAAATCGTGAAGCTTTCTTT.

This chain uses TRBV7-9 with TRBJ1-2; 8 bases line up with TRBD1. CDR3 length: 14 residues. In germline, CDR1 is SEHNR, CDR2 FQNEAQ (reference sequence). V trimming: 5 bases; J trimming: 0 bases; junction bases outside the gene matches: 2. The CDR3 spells CASSRTGTNYGYTF. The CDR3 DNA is TGTGCCAGCAGCCGGACAGGGACTAACTATGGCTACACCTTC.

The CDR3: CASSFLAAGEGETQYF. The CDR3 DNA follows: TGTGCCAGCAGCTTCCTGGCGGCGGGAGAAGGAGAGACCCAGTACTTC. This chain links TRBV7-3 with TRBJ2-5, with TRBD2 identical over 7 bases. V lost 3 bases to trimming and J lost 4 bases; unmatched junction nucleotides: 11. Germline V lookup: CDR1 SGHTA, CDR2 FQGTGA. CDR3 length equals 16 residues.

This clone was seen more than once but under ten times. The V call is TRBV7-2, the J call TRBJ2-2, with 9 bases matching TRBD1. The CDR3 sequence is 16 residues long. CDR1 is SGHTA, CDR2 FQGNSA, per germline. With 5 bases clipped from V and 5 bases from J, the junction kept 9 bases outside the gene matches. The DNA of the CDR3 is TGTGCCAGCAGCCTTAACCCGGGACAGGGTACCGGGGAGCTGTTTTTT. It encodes CASSLNPGQGTGELFF.

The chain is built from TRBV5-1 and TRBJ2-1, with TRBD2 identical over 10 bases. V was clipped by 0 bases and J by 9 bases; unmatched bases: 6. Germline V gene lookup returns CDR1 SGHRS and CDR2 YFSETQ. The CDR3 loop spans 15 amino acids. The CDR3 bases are TGCGCCAGCAGCTTGGGGGCTAGCGGGAGTCCTGAGCAGTTCTTC. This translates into CASSLGASGSPEQFF.

The CDR3 DNA reads TGTGCCAGCTCACCAGACAGGGGGCTGGCAGATACGCAGTATTTT. As protein: CASSPDRGLADTQYF. This chain links TRBV18 with TRBJ2-3; 10 bases align to TRBD1. Unmatched junction bases numbered 3, after V lost 2 bases and J lost 4 bases. The CDR3 totals 15 residues. Germline V gene sequence: CDR1 KGHSH, CDR2 LQKENI.

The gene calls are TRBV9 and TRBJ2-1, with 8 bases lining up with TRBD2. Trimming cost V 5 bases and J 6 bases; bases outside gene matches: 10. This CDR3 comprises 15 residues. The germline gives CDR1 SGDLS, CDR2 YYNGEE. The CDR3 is CASSTAAGAANEQFF. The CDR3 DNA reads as TGTGCCAGCAGTACCGCAGCGGGAGCTGCCAATGAGCAGTTCTTC. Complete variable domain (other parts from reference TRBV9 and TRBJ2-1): DSGVTQTPKHLITATGQRVTLRCSPRSGDLSVYWYQQSLDQGLQFLIQYYNGEERAKGNILERFSAQQFPDLHSELNLSSLELGDSALYFCASSTAAGAANEQFFGPGTRLTVL.

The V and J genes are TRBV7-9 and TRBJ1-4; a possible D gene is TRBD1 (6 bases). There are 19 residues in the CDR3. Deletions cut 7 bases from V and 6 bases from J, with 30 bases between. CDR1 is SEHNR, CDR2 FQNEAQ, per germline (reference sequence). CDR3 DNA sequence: TGTGCCAGCATCAGGGGAACAGGATTCGGTGGAATCTCTGATGAAAAACTGTTTTTT. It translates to CASIRGTGFGGISDEKLFF.

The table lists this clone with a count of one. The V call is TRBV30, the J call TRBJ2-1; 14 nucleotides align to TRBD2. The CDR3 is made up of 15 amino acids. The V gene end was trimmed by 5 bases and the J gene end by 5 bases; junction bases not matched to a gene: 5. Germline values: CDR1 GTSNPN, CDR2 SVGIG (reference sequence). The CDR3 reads CAWGTSGRPHNEQFF. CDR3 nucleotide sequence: TGTGCCTGGGGGACTAGCGGGAGACCCCACAATGAGCAGTTCTTC.

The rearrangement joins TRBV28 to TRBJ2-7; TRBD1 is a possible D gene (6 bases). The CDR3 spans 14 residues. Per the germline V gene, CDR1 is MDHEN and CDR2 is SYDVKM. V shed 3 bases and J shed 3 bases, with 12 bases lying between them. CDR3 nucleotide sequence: TGTGCCAGCAGTTTGCCCAGGGGCTTCTACGAGCAGTACTTC. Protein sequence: CASSLPRGFYEQYF.

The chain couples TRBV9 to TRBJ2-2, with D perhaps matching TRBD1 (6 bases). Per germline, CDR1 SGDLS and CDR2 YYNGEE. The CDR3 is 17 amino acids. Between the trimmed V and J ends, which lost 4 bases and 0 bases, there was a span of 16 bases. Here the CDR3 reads CASSLFWGPANTGELFF. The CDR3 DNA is TGTGCCAGCAGCCTCTTTTGGGGGCCCGCGAACACCGGGGAGCTGTTTTTT.

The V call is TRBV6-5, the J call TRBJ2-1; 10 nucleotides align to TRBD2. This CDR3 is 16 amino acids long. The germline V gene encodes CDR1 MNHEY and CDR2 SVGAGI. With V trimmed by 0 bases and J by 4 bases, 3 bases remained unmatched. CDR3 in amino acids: CASSYSKLAGYNEQFF. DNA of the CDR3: TGTGCCAGCAGTTACTCGAAACTAGCGGGATACAATGAGCAGTTCTTC.

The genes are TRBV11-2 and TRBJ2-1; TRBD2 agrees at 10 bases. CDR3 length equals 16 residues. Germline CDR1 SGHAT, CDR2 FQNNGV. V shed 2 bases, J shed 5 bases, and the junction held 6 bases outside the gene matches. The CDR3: CASSLSASGRDNEQFF. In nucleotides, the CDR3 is TGTGCCAGCAGCTTATCAGCTAGCGGGAGAGACAATGAGCAGTTCTTC.

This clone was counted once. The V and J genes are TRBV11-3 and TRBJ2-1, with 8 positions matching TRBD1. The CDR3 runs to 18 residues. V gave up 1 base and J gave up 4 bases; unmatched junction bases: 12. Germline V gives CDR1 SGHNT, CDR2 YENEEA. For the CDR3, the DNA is TGTGCCAGCAGCTTAGGGGGTCGACAGGGGCGGCTTTACAATGAGCAGTTCTTC. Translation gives CASSLGGRQGRLYNEQFF.

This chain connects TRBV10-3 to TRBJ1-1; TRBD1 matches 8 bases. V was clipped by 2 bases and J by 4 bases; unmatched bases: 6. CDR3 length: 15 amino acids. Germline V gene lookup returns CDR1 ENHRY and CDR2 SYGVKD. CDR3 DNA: TGTGCCATCAGTGAGCTTCAGGGGGCGCGCACTGAAGCTTTCTTT. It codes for CAISELQGARTEAFF.

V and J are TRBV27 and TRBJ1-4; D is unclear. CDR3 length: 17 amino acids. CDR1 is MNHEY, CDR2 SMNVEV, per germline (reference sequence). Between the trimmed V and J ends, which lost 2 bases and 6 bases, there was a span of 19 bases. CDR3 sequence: CASSLRREGSFYEKLFF. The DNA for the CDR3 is TGTGCCAGCAGTTTAAGGAGGGAGGGCTCCTTCTATGAAAAACTGTTTTTT.

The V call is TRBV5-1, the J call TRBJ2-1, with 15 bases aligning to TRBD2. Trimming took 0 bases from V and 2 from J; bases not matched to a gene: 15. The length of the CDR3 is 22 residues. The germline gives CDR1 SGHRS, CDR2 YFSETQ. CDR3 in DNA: TGCGCCAGCAGCTTGGAGGGACTAGCGGGAGGAAGGTCAGACGCCACCTACAATGAGCAGTTCTTC. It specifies CASSLEGLAGGRSDATYNEQFF.

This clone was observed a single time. CDR3 DNA: TGTGCCAGCAGTGTTCGGCTAGCTCACATACATCATAATTCGCCCCTCCACTTT. This codes for CASSVRLAHIHHNSPLHF. This chain connects TRBV21-1 to TRBJ1-6. TRBV21-1 is classified as a pseudogene. CDR3 length: 18 amino acids.